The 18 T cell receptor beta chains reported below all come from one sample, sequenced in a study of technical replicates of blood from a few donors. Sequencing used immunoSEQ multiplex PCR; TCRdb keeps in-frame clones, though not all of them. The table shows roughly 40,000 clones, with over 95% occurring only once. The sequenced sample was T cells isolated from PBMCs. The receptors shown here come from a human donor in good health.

CDR3 amino acids: CASSTGHYSNQPQHF. The DNA of the CDR3 is TGTGCCAGCAGCACAGGTCACTATAGCAATCAGCCCCAGCATTTT. This chain joins TRBV2 and TRBJ1-5; D perhaps matches TRBD1 (5 bases). V was pared by 6 bases and J by 0 bases, with 12 bases between. CDR3 length equals 15 residues. CDR1 is SNHLY and CDR2 is FYNNEI in the germline V gene.

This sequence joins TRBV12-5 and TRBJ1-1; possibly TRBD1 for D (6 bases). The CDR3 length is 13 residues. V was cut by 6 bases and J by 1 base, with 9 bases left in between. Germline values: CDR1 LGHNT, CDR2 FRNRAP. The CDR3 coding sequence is TGTGCTAGTGGAGGGGGAAGGAACACTGAAGCTTTCTTT. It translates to CASGGGRNTEAFF. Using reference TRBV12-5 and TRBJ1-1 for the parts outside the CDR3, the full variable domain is DARVTQTPRHKVTEMGQEVTMRCQPILGHNTVFWYRQTMMQGLELLAYFRNRAPLDDSGMPKDRFSAEMPDATLATLKIQPSEPRDSAVYFCASGGGRNTEAFFGQGTRLTVV.

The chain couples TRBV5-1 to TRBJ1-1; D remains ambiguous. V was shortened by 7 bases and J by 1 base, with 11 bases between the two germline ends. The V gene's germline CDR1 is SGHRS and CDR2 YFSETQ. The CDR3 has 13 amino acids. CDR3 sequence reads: CASSNAENTEAFF. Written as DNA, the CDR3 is TGCGCCAGCTCAAACGCGGAGAACACTGAAGCTTTCTTT.

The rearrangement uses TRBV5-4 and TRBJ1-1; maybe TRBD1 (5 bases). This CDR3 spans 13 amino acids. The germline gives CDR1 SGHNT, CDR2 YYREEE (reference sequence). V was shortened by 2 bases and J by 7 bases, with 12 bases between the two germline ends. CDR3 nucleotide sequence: TGTGCCAGCAGCTTAAGGCAAGGGGTTGAAGCTTTCTTT. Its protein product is CASSLRQGVEAFF.

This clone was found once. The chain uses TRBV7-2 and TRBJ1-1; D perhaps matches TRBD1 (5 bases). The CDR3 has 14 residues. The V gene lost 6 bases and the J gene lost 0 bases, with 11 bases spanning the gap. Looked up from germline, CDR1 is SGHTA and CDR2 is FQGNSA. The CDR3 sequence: CASRRQRLNTEAFF. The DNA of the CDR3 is TGTGCCAGCAGGCGACAGAGACTGAACACTGAAGCTTTCTTT.

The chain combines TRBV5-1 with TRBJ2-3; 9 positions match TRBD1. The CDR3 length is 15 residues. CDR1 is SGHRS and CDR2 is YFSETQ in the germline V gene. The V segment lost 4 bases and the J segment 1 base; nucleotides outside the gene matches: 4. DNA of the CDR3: TGCGCCAGCAGCGGACGGGACAGGGGCACAGATACGCAGTATTTT. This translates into CASSGRDRGTDTQYF. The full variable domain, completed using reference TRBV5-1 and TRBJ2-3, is KAGVTQTPRYLIKTRGQQVTLSCSPISGHRSVSWYQQTPGQGLQFLFEYFSETQRNKGNFPGRFSGRQFSNSRSEMNVSTLELGDSALYLCASSGRDRGTDTQYFGPGTRLTVL.

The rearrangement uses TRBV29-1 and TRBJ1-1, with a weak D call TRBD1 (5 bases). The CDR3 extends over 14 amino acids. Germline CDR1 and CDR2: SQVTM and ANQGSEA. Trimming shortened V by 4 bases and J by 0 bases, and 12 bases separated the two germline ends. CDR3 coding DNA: TGCAGCGTTGGCCCGGGGGTGGTGAACACTGAAGCTTTCTTT. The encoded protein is CSVGPGVVNTEAFF.

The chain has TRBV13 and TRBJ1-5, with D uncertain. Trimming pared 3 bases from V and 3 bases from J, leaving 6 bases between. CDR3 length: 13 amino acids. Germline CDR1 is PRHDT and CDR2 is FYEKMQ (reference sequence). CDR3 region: CASSFSLNQPQHF. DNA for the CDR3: TGTGCCAGCAGCTTCTCACTCAATCAGCCCCAGCATTTT.

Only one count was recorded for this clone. CDR3 sequence reads: CASKAEGGSYNEQFF. The CDR3 DNA is TGTGCCAGCAAGGCGGAAGGAGGCTCCTACAATGAGCAGTTCTTC. The rearrangement uses TRBV25-1 and TRBJ2-1, with D perhaps matching TRBD2 (5 bases). Germline CDR1 and CDR2: MGHDK and SYGVNS. There are 15 residues in the CDR3. V was shortened by 7 bases and J by 0 bases, with 13 bases between the two germline ends.

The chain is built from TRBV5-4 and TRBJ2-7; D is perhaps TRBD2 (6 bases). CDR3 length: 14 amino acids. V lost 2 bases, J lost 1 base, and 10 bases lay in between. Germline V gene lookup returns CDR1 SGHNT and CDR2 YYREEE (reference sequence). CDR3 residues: CASSLGGESYEQYF. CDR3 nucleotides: TGTGCCAGCAGCTTAGGCGGGGAATCCTACGAGCAGTACTTC.

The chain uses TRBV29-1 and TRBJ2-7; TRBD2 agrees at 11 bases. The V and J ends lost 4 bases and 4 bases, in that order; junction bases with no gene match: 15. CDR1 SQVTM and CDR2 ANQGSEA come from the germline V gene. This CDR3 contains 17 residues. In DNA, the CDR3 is TGCAGCGTTGTTACAGGCCTTACTAGCGGGAGAAGGTACGAGCAGTACTTC. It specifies CSVVTGLTSGRRYEQYF.

The CDR3 here is CASSSRDRLEAFF. CDR3 DNA: TGTGCCAGCAGCTCCAGGGACAGGTTAGAAGCTTTCTTT. This chain links TRBV7-6 with TRBJ1-1; 8 bases agree with TRBD1. The CDR3 length is 13 residues. The trim removed 4 bases at V and 8 bases at J, leaving 6 bases unmatched. CDR1 SGHVS and CDR2 FNYEAQ come from the germline V gene.

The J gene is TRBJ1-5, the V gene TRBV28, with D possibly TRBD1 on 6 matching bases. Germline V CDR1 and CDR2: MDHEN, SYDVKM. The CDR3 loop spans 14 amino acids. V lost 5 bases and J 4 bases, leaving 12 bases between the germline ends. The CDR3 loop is CASSLGHLNQPQHF. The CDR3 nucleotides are TGTGCCAGCAGTCTGGGACACCTTAATCAGCCCCAGCATTTT.

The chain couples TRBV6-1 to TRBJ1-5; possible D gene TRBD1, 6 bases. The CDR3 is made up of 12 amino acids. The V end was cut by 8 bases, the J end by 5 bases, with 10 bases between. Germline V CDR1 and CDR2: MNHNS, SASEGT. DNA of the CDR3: TGTGCCAGCTGTACAGGGTATCAGCCCCAGCATTTT. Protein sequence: CASCTGYQPQHF.

This chain's CDR3 is CASSAVYSNQPQHF. Written as DNA, the CDR3 is TGTGCCAGCAGTGCCGTCTATAGCAATCAGCCCCAGCATTTT. This chain links TRBV6-1 with TRBJ1-5; D is uncertain. From germline, CDR1 is MNHNS and CDR2 SASEGT. Trimming removed 4 bases at V and 0 bases at J, with 7 bases between. The CDR3 contains 14 residues.

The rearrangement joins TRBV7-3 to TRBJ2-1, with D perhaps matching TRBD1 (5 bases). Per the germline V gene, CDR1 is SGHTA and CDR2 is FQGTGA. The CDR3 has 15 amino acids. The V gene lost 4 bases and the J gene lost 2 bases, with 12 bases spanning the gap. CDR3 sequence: CASSYALGAYNEQFF. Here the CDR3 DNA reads TGTGCCAGCAGCTACGCCCTAGGGGCCTACAATGAGCAGTTCTTC.

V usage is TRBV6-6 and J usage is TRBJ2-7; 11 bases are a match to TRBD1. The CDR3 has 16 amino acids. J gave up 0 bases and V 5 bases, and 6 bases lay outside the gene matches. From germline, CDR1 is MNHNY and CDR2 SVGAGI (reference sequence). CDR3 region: CASSRGQGASSYEQYF. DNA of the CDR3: TGTGCCAGCAGTCGCGGACAGGGGGCGAGCTCCTACGAGCAGTACTTC.

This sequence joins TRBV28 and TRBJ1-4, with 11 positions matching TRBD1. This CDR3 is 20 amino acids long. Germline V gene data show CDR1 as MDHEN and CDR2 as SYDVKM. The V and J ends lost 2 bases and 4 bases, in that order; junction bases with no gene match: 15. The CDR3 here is CASSLRTGGEISAFNEKLFF. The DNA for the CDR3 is TGTGCCAGCAGTTTAAGGACAGGGGGCGAAATTTCCGCATTTAATGAAAAACTGTTTTTT.